The clone carrying this T cell receptor beta chain has only a few counts. The antigen is not known. CDR1 ENHRY and CDR2 SYGVKD come from the germline V gene. The CDR3 covers 12 residues. The germline V and J ends were trimmed by 6 bases and 4 bases, with 9 bases remaining between them. TCR beta CDR3 region amplification was performed from RNA transcripts. Primed by the HTBI set, a first-round RT-PCR was run on the TCR CDR3. TCRdb re-analysed the multiplex PCR reads in MiXCR, keeping a single row per CDR3 protein. The table shows roughly 700,000 distinct CDR3 sequences, with about 18% occurring only once. Hyperthyroidism of Graves' type that showed no ophthalmopathy progression within 18 months was stable. Any patient presenting with uncontrolled infection, other autoimmune disease, pregnancy or lactation was left out. This sample stems from a study of T cells in Graves' hyperthyroidism and ophthalmopathy. Study summary: Upon initial diagnosis and before any treatment, peripheral blood was collected.

Findings and caveats of the study: Separating ophthalmopathy from stable hyperthyroidism was achieved by a 13 V-J model.

The sample was blood. The chain uses TRBV10-3 and TRBJ1-2; D uncertain. The receptor's source is a man between 45 and 60 years old with Graves' hyperthyroidism. The CDR3 DNA is TGTGCCATCAGCCCAGAGGGCTATGGCTACACCTTC. Translation gives CAISPEGYGYTF.